Each of the 32 T cell receptor beta chains below was sequenced from the same sample in a study of T cell responses to AZD1222 COVID-19 vaccine. Assay: immunoSEQ multiplex PCR; the TCRdb copy retains only in-frame clones and omits some. The sample yields roughly 66,000 clones, 88% seen once. The sequences come from peripheral blood, collected 28 days after the second dose of the MenACWY control vaccine. Source of these receptors: an adult who received the MenACWY meningococcal vaccine as a control.

The CDR3 bases are TGTGCCAGCAGCTTCGGACAGGCGAACTATGGCTACACCTTC. Translation: CASSFGQANYGYTF. The chain joins TRBV7-2 to TRBJ1-2, with 7 nucleotides matching TRBD1. V was pared by 3 bases and J by 2 bases, with 3 bases of the junction left unmatched. CDR1 is SGHTA, CDR2 FQGNSA, per germline. The CDR3 runs to 14 residues.

The rearrangement uses TRBV3-1 (or the pseudogene TRBV3-2) and TRBJ2-7, with TRBD1 matching 9 bases. Germline values: CDR1 LGHDT, CDR2 YNNKEL (reference sequence). CDR3 length: 17 residues. The junction had 10 bases not matched to a gene; V was cut back by 4 bases and J by 0 bases. CDR3 nucleotide sequence: TGTGCCAGCAGCCCTGGGACAGGGCCCCGTTTCTCCTACGAGCAGTACTTC. Encoded protein: CASSPGTGPRFSYEQYF.

The rearrangement joins TRBV7-9 to TRBJ1-2, with D perhaps matching TRBD1 (5 bases). The CDR3 consists of 11 residues. Germline V CDR1 and CDR2: SEHNR, FQNEAQ (reference sequence). Trimming pared 5 bases from V and 12 bases from J, leaving 13 bases between. In DNA, the CDR3 is TGTGCCAGCAGCCAGCTGGGGGGGAACACCTTC. This gives the protein CASSQLGGNTF.

V is TRBV18 and J is TRBJ1-6; 8 bases fit TRBD1. The V and J ends lost 5 bases and 9 bases, in that order; junction bases with no gene match: 6. Germline V gene lookup returns CDR1 KGHSH and CDR2 LQKENI. There are 14 residues in the CDR3. In DNA form, the CDR3 reads TGTGCCAGCTCATCGGGACAGGAGGGTTCACCCCTCCACTTT. It codes for CASSSGQEGSPLHF.

The rearrangement joins TRBV6-2 or TRBV6-3 to TRBJ2-3; possibly TRBD2 for D (6 bases). V lost 5 bases and J 2 bases, leaving 11 bases between the germline ends. The V gene's germline CDR1 is MNHEY and CDR2 SVGEGT. CDR3 size: 14 residues. This CDR3 reads CASSGGETTDTQYF. CDR3 nucleotide sequence: TGTGCCAGCAGTGGCGGGGAAACCACAGATACGCAGTATTTT.

The gene calls are TRBV3-1 (or the pseudogene TRBV3-2) and TRBJ2-7, with 10 bases fitting TRBD2. The CDR3 is 14 residues long. The V segment lost 5 bases and the J segment 0 bases; nucleotides outside the gene matches: 1. The germline V gene has CDR1 LGHDT and CDR2 YNNKEL (reference sequence). CDR3 region: CASSKREGSYEQYF. In nucleotides, the CDR3 is TGTGCCAGCAGCAAGCGGGAGGGCTCCTACGAGCAGTACTTC.

This clone was seen only a few times. The chain links TRBV27 to TRBJ1-3, with 9 bases lining up with TRBD1. The length of the CDR3 is 15 residues. From germline, CDR1 is MNHEY and CDR2 SMNVEV (reference sequence). After removal of 7 bases from V and 1 base from J, the junction contained 5 bases not matched to a gene. DNA for the CDR3: TGTGCCAGCAAGGGACAGGGAGCTTCTGGAAACACCATATATTTT. Translated, it gives CASKGQGASGNTIYF.

The chain couples TRBV4-1 to TRBJ2-5; 12 bases map to TRBD1. The CDR3 is made up of 17 amino acids. The V gene end was trimmed by 3 bases and the J gene end by 5 bases; junction bases not matched to a gene: 10. Germline V gene sequence: CDR1 MGHRA, CDR2 YSYEKL. This CDR3 reads CASSQPGQGAGGETQYF. The CDR3 bases are TGCGCCAGCAGCCAGCCGGGACAGGGGGCGGGGGGTGAGACCCAGTACTTC.

This clone was detected only once. The chain has TRBV9 and TRBJ2-7; D is tentatively TRBD1 or TRBD2 (7 bases each). CDR3 length: 15 residues. Trimming took 4 bases from V and 6 from J, leaving 20 bases between them. Germline loops: CDR1 SGDLS, CDR2 YYNGEE. CDR3 bases: TGTGCCAGCAGCCCCCAGGGGGGGACCTTCTCCGAGCAGTACTTC. Protein: CASSPQGGTFSEQYF.

J is TRBJ1-2 and V is TRBV7-2, with D possibly being TRBD1 (5 bases). CDR3 length: 12 amino acids. Per the germline V gene, CDR1 is SGHTA and CDR2 is FQGNSA. V was trimmed by 5 bases and J by 4 bases, leaving 8 bases between them. CDR3 nucleotides: TGTGCCAGCAGCGGGGCCGGCTATGGCTACACCTTC. It specifies CASSGAGYGYTF. Complete variable domain (other parts from reference TRBV7-2 and TRBJ1-2): GAGVSQSPSNKVTEKGKDVELRCDPISGHTALYWYRQSLGQGLEFLIYFQGNSAPDKSGLPSDRFSAERTGGSVSTLTIQRTQQEDSAVYLCASSGAGYGYTFGSGTRLTVV.

This clone has a handful of counts. V is TRBV4-1 and J is TRBJ1-5; possibly TRBD1 for D (5 bases). Germline CDR1 is MGHRA and CDR2 is YSYEKL. This CDR3 has 15 amino acids. The V end was cut by 0 bases, the J end by 7 bases, with 13 bases between. CDR3 in amino acids: CASSQEQVAWQPQHF. The CDR3 DNA follows: TGCGCCAGCAGCCAAGAACAGGTAGCGTGGCAGCCCCAGCATTTT.

The chain carries TRBV19 and TRBJ1-5, with a possible D match to TRBD1 (5 bases). V dropped 4 bases and J dropped 11 bases, with 18 bases sitting between them. Germline V gene lookup returns CDR1 LNHDA and CDR2 SQIVND (reference sequence). The CDR3 has 14 residues. This CDR3 is CASSTPPGKGSQHF. The CDR3 nucleotides are TGTGCCAGTAGTACACCCCCCGGGAAGGGGTCCCAGCATTTT.

The chain recombines TRBV3-1 (or the pseudogene TRBV3-2) with TRBJ2-1, with 8 bases fitting TRBD2. Germline CDR1 LGHDT, CDR2 YNNKEL (reference sequence). V was pared by 1 base and J by 9 bases, with 5 bases of the junction left unmatched. The CDR3 length is 14 residues. The CDR3 is CASSQGSGSTEQFF. DNA of the CDR3: TGTGCCAGCAGCCAAGGGAGCGGGAGCACTGAGCAGTTCTTC.

The V and J genes are TRBV9 and TRBJ1-1; 9 bases align to TRBD1. In germline, CDR1 is SGDLS, CDR2 YYNGEE. The CDR3 runs to 14 residues. V was pared by 7 bases and J by 1 base, with 5 bases of the junction left unmatched. The CDR3 reads CASRGTGTNTEAFF. Written as DNA, the CDR3 is TGTGCCAGCCGGGGGACAGGGACGAACACTGAAGCTTTCTTT.

The genes are TRBV18 and TRBJ2-7; the D gene is possibly TRBD2 (6 bases). V lost 0 bases to trimming and J lost 3 bases, with 6 bases between them. The CDR3 consists of 13 residues. Germline V gives CDR1 KGHSH, CDR2 LQKENI. This CDR3 is CASSPPGGYEQYF. In DNA, the CDR3 is TGTGCCAGCTCACCACCGGGGGGCTACGAGCAGTACTTC.

The chain employs TRBV10-1 and TRBJ2-7; 9 nucleotides match TRBD1. Germline V lookup: CDR1 WNHNN, CDR2 SYGVQD (reference sequence). The CDR3 length is 13 residues. V lost 6 bases to trimming and J lost 5 bases; unmatched junction nucleotides: 5. The CDR3 DNA reads TGCGCCAGCAGCGCCAGGACAGGGGACGAGCAGTACTTC. This codes for CASSARTGDEQYF.

The V call is TRBV2, the J call TRBJ1-1; 8 nucleotides match TRBD1. This CDR3 has 13 amino acids. CDR1 is SNHLY and CDR2 is FYNNEI in the germline V gene. Losses at the gene ends were 4 bases for V and 11 bases for J; bases not matched to a gene: 9. The CDR3 nucleotides are TGTGCCAGCAGTGGTCGAGAGACAGGGGATGCTTTCTTT. It codes for CASSGRETGDAFF. Full variable domain (remainder filled in from reference TRBV2 and TRBJ1-1): EPEVTQTPSHQVTQMGQEVILRCVPISNHLYFYWYRQILGQKVEFLVSFYNNEISEKSEIFDDQFSVERPDGSNFTLKIRSTKLEDSAMYFCASSGRETGDAFFGQGTRLTVV.

This clone appeared a single time. The rearrangement joins TRBV30 to TRBJ1-1; 10 bases match TRBD1. The CDR3 spans 18 residues. V gave up 3 bases and J gave up 1 base; unmatched junction bases: 14. Germline V gives CDR1 GTSNPN, CDR2 SVGIG (reference sequence). The CDR3: CAWSGNLPGQGTNTEAFF. The CDR3 DNA is TGTGCCTGGAGCGGGAACCTTCCGGGACAGGGGACGAACACTGAAGCTTTCTTT.

The V gene is TRBV19, the J gene TRBJ1-6, with D uncertain. Germline CDR1 LNHDA, CDR2 SQIVND (reference sequence). V was pared by 4 bases and J by 7 bases, with 11 bases between. CDR3 length: 14 residues. The CDR3 DNA reads TGTGCCAGTAGTACGGAACAGCGGAATTCACCCCTCCACTTT. Amino acid sequence: CASSTEQRNSPLHF.

V is TRBV9 and J is TRBJ1-2; the match to TRBD1 covers 9 bases. V shed 1 base and J 6 bases; nucleotides not matched to a gene: 4. Germline CDR1 reads SGDLS; CDR2 reads YYNGEE. The CDR3 totals 14 residues. The CDR3 DNA follows: TGTGCCAGCAGCGTAACCACAGGGGGCGATGGCTACACCTTC. Translated: CASSVTTGGDGYTF.

This chain links TRBV21-1 with TRBJ1-1. TRBV21-1 is a documented pseudogene. The CDR3 spans 14 residues. CDR3 coding DNA: TGTGCCAGCAGCAAAGTGGCGGGGAACACTGAAGCTTTCTTT. Translated, it gives CASSKVAGNTEAFF.

The chain recombines TRBV29-1 with TRBJ1-1, with TRBD1 matching over 8 bases. The CDR3 runs 12 residues. The germline V gene has CDR1 SQVTM and CDR2 ANQGSEA. V shed 2 bases, J shed 5 bases, and the junction held 1 base outside the gene matches. The chain's CDR3 is CSVERQGTEAFF. In DNA form, the CDR3 reads TGCAGCGTTGAAAGACAGGGGACTGAAGCTTTCTTT.

The rearrangement links TRBV3-1 (or the pseudogene TRBV3-2) to TRBJ2-7; D might be TRBD1 (5 bases). Trimming stripped 0 bases from V and 6 bases from J, with 12 bases between. Germline CDR1 LGHDT, CDR2 YNNKEL (reference sequence). CDR3 length: 14 residues. The CDR3 nucleotides are TGTGCCAGCAGCCAAGATGTGGTTAGGGGCGAGCAGTACTTC. Translating gives CASSQDVVRGEQYF.

The chain employs TRBV19 and TRBJ1-4, with a possible D match to TRBD1 (5 bases). Between the trimmed V and J ends, which lost 3 bases and 7 bases, there was a span of 15 bases. Per the germline V gene, CDR1 is LNHDA and CDR2 is SQIVND (reference sequence). The CDR3 covers 15 residues. The CDR3 region has the DNA TGTGCCAGTAGTATCTCAAGGGACGAGAGTGAAAAACTGTTTTTT. It is translated as CASSISRDESEKLFF.

Details on this clone: The junction departs from the called germline gene at one end, perhaps through a read error. This chain connects TRBV10-3 to TRBJ1-1; 12 nucleotides line up with TRBD1. Looked up from germline, CDR1 is ENHRY and CDR2 is SYGVKD. This CDR3 comprises 11 residues. The DNA of the CDR3 is TGTGCCATGGGGAGGGGACAGGGGGCTGTGTTT. Translating gives CAMGRGQGAVF.

V gene TRBV25-1 combines with J gene TRBJ1-2; 7 nucleotides line up with TRBD1. The CDR3 contains 15 residues. Per the germline V gene, CDR1 is MGHDK and CDR2 is SYGVNS. Germline trimming cut 4 bases from V and 0 bases from J; bases unmatched to any gene: 5. The CDR3 sequence: CASSAYRGSNYGYTF. The CDR3 coding sequence is TGTGCCAGCAGTGCCTACAGGGGTTCTAACTATGGCTACACCTTC.

CDR3 coding DNA: TGTGCCAGCAGTGCCTACGTACTTTGGTCCGAGCAGTACTTC. It translates to CASSAYVLWSEQYF. V gene TRBV28 combines with J gene TRBJ2-7; no clear D gene. Deletions cut 5 bases from V and 6 bases from J, with 17 bases between. This CDR3 has 14 amino acids. CDR1 is MDHEN and CDR2 is SYDVKM in the germline V gene.

The J gene is TRBJ2-3, the V gene TRBV5-1, with D hard to call. The germline V gene encodes CDR1 SGHRS and CDR2 YFSETQ. V was clipped by 0 bases and J by 0 bases, with 8 bases between them. The CDR3 has 15 amino acids. The CDR3 loop is CASSLGATSTDTQYF. CDR3 sequence (DNA): TGCGCCAGCAGCTTGGGGGCCACGAGCACAGATACGCAGTATTTT.

This chain links TRBV9 with TRBJ2-6; 9 bases map to TRBD2. Germline CDR1 and CDR2: SGDLS and YYNGEE. CDR3 length: 19 amino acids. Losses at the gene ends were 2 bases for V and 2 bases for J; bases not matched to a gene: 11. The CDR3 protein is CASSVTPSGKTPGANVLTF. Here the CDR3 DNA reads TGTGCCAGCAGCGTTACCCCTAGCGGGAAAACTCCTGGGGCCAACGTCCTGACTTTC.

The rearrangement links TRBV7-9 to TRBJ1-5; no clear D. V shed 1 base and J shed 4 bases, with 11 bases lying between them. Germline V gives CDR1 SEHNR, CDR2 FQNEAQ (reference sequence). The CDR3 length is 15 residues. The chain's CDR3 is CASSLGSGSNQPQHF. The CDR3 bases are TGTGCCAGCAGCTTAGGCTCAGGATCTAATCAGCCCCAGCATTTT.

This clone was picked up a small number of times. The chain recombines TRBV30 with TRBJ2-7, with TRBD1 matching over 7 bases. From germline, CDR1 is GTSNPN and CDR2 SVGIG (reference sequence). There are 12 residues in the CDR3. After removal of 3 bases from V and 5 bases from J, the junction contained 4 bases not matched to a gene. The CDR3 DNA follows: TGTGCCTGGAGCCAGGGGGTCCACGAGCAGTACTTC. Amino acids: CAWSQGVHEQYF.

The chain employs TRBV19 and TRBJ2-1; tentatively, D is TRBD2 (7 bases). Trimming shortened V by 0 bases and J by 2 bases, and 17 bases separated the two germline ends. The germline CDR1 and CDR2 sequences are LNHDA and SQIVND (reference sequence). The CDR3 runs to 18 residues. The CDR3, as DNA: TGTGCCAGTAGTATAGATCGGTTGGGGGCGGGAGCCTACAATGAGCAGTTCTTC. Translated: CASSIDRLGAGAYNEQFF.